This T cell receptor (beta chain) was identified during a study of shared clonotypes between healthy human individuals. About the research overall: Aged between 18 and 49, the donors were two women and a few men. Each donor had three CD4 naive, three CD4 memory, two CD8 naive and one CD8 memory plate. Study conclusions and caveats: Investigators expected sequencing depth to affect clonotype sharing among donors.

V lost 2 bases and J 5 bases, leaving 13 bases between the germline ends. Per the germline V gene, CDR1 is MNHEY and CDR2 is SVGAGI. The CDR3 loop spans 15 amino acids. For every subset, genomic DNA was evenly distributed across several immunoSEQ plates. Profiled with immunoSEQ multiplex PCR; TCRdb holds only in-frame clones, not every one. The data hold around 750,000 clones, with around 67% observed a single time. This clone was recorded once. The target antigen is unknown. The sequence derives from a young woman in good health. The J gene is TRBJ1-5, the V gene TRBV6-5; the D gene is possibly TRBD1 (6 bases). Sequenced sample: memory CD4+ T cells sorted from blood. Subset defined: CD45RA-negative fraction. The CDR3 region has the DNA TGTGCCAGCAGTTACGGGACATCATTCCATCAGCCCCAGCATTTT. Its protein product is CASSYGTSFHQPQHF.